This T cell receptor beta chain is from a study of sequential checkpoint blockade in melanoma. Turning to the study itself: Matched biopsies came pretreatment and at week 13 for approximately 22 patients. Whole-study results and caveats: Patients with week-13 increases in T-cell fraction and clonality benefited about 30 times more often. For nivolumab-first patients, baseline tumor clonality was associated with response.

Germline V lookup: CDR1 WSHSY, CDR2 SAAADI. V was trimmed by 1 base and J by 8 bases, leaving 7 bases between them. The CDR3 has 12 residues. As regards this clone: Its antigen is unidentified.

Clones were sequenced by immunoSEQ multiplex PCR, and TCRdb holds only the in-frame ones, with some missing. The table has several thousand clones, 23% seen once; the top ten hold 9.7%. The treatment: randomized to nivolumab then ipilimumab (arm A) or the reverse (arm B). The clonotype was recovered from a human donor with melanoma. The sample consisted of tumor tissue (inferred from file names), taken from a patient given nivolumab and ipilimumab in sequence. The chain has TRBV10-2 and TRBJ2-3, with D perhaps matching TRBD1 or TRBD2 (5 bases each). The CDR3 reads CASSELRGTQYF. The DNA for the CDR3 is TGCGCCAGCAGTGAGTTGAGGGGTACGCAGTATTTT.